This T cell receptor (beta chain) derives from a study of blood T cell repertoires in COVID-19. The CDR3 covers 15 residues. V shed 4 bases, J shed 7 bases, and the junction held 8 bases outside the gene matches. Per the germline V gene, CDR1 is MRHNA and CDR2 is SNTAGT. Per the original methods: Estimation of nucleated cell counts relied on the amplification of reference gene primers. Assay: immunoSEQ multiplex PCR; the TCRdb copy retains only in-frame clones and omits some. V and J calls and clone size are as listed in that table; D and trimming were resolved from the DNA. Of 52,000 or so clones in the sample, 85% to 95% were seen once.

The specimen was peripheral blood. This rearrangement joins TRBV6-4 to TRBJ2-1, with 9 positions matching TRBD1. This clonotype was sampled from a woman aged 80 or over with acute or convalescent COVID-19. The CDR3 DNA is TGTGCCAGCAGTGTAGAACAGGGGGCAGAAAATGAGCAGTTCTTC. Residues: CASSVEQGAENEQFF.